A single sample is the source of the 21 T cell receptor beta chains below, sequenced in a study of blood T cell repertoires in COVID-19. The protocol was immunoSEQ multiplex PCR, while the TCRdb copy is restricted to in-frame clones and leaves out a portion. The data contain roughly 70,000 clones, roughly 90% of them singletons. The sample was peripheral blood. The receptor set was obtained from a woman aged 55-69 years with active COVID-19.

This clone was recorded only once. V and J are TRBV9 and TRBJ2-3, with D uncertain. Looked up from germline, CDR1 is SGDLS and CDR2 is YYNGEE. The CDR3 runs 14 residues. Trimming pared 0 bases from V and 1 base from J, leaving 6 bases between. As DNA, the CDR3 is TGTGCCAGCAGCGTAGGGCAGGGCACAGATACGCAGTATTTT. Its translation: CASSVGQGTDTQYF.

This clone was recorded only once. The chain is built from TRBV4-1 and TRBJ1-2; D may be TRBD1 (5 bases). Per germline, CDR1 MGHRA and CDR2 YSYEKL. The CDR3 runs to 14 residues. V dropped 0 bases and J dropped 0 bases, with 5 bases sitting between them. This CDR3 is CASSQETANYGYTF. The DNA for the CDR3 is TGCGCCAGCAGCCAAGAGACAGCTAACTATGGCTACACCTTC.

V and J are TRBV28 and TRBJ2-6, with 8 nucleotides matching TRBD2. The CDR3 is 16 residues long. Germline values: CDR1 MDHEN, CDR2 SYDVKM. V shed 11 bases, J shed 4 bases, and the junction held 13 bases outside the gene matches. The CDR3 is CAPGGGIYSGANVLTF. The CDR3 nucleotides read TGTGCCCCGGGGGGGGGTATATACTCCGGGGCCAACGTCCTGACTTTC.

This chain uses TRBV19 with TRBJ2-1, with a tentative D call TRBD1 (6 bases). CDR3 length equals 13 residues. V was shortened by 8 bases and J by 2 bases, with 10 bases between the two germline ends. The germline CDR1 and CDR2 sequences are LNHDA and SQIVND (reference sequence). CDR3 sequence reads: CASSRTAYNEQFF. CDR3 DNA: TGTGCCAGTTCTAGGACAGCCTACAATGAGCAGTTCTTC.

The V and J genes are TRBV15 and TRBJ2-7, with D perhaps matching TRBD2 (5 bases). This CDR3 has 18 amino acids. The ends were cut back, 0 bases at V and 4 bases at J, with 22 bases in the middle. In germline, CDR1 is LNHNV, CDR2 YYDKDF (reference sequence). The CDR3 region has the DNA TGTGCCACCAGCAGAGATCGGATAGTATCAGTAGGCGGGTACGAGCAGTACTTC. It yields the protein CATSRDRIVSVGGYEQYF. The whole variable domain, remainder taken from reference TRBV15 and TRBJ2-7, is DAMVIQNPRYQVTQFGKPVTLSCSQTLNHNVMYWYQQKSSQAPKLLFHYYDKDFNNEADTPDNFQSRRPNTSFCFLDIRSPGLGDTAMYLCATSRDRIVSVGGYEQYFGPGTRLTVT.

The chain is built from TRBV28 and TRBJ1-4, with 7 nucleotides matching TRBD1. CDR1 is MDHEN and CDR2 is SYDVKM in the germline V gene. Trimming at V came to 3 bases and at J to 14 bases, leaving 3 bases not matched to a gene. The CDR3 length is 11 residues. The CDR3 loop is CASSLSTGLFF. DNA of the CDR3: TGTGCCAGCAGTTTGTCGACAGGGCTGTTTTTT.

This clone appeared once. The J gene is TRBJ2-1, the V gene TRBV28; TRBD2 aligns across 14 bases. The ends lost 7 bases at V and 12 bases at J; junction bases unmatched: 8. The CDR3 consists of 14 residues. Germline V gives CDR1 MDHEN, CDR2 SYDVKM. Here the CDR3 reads CASNLGTSGSPQFF. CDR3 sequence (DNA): TGTGCCAGCAACCTAGGGACTAGCGGGAGTCCGCAGTTCTTC. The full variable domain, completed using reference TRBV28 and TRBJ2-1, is DVKVTQSSRYLVKRTGEKVFLECVQDMDHENMFWYRQDPGLGLRLIYFSYDVKMKEKGDIPEGYSVSREKKERFSLILESASTNQTSMYLCASNLGTSGSPQFFGPGTRLTVL.

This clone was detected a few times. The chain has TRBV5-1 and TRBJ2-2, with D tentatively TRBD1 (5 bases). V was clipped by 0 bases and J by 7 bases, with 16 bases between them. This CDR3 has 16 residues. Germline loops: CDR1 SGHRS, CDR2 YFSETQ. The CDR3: CASSLGGRYEGGELFF. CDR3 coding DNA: TGCGCCAGCAGCTTGGGGGGCAGGTATGAAGGCGGGGAGCTGTTTTTT. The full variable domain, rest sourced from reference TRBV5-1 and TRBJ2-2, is KAGVTQTPRYLIKTRGQQVTLSCSPISGHRSVSWYQQTPGQGLQFLFEYFSETQRNKGNFPGRFSGRQFSNSRSEMNVSTLELGDSALYLCASSLGGRYEGGELFFGEGSRLTVL.

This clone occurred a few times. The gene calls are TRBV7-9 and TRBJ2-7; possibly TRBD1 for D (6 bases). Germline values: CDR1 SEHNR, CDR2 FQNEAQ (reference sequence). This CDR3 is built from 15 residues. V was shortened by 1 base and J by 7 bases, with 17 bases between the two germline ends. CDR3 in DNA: TGTGCCAGCAGCTTAGGCAGGGGACGCACGGAGGAGCAGTACTTC. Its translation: CASSLGRGRTEEQYF.

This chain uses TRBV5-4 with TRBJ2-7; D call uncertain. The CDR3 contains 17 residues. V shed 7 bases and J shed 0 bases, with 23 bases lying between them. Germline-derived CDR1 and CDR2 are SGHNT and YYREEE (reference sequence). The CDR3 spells CASQSDTDMLSSYEQYF. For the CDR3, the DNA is TGTGCCAGCCAAAGTGATACAGATATGTTAAGCTCCTACGAGCAGTACTTC.

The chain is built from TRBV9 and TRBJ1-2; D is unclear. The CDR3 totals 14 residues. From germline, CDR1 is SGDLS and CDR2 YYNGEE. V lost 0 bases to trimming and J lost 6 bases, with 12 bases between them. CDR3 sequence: CASSVAGGAHGYTF. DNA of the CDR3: TGTGCCAGCAGCGTAGCAGGAGGAGCACATGGCTACACCTTC. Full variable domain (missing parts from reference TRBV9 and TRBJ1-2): DSGVTQTPKHLITATGQRVTLRCSPRSGDLSVYWYQQSLDQGLQFLIQYYNGEERAKGNILERFSAQQFPDLHSELNLSSLELGDSALYFCASSVAGGAHGYTFGSGTRLTVV.

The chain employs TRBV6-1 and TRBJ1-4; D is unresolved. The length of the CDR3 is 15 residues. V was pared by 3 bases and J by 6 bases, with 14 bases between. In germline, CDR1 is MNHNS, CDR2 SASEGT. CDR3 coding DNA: TGTGCCAGCAGTGAGGCCACCACGAGGGATGAAAAACTGTTTTTT. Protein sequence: CASSEATTRDEKLFF.

As DNA, the CDR3 is TGTGCCAGCAGCCCTAGGGGACAGTCTGATCAGCCCCAGCATTTT. Encoded protein: CASSPRGQSDQPQHF. This rearrangement joins TRBV7-8 to TRBJ1-5, with 7 positions matching TRBD1. Germline assignment: CDR1 SGHVS and CDR2 FQNEAQ. V lost 5 bases, J lost 5 bases, and 9 bases stayed unmatched. CDR3 length equals 15 residues.

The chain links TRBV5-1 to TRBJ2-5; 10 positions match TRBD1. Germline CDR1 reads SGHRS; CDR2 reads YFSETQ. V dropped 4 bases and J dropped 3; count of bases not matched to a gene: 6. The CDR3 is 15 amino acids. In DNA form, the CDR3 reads TGCGCCAGCAGCCCAGGGGGGACAGGGGAAGAGACCCAGTACTTC. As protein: CASSPGGTGEETQYF.

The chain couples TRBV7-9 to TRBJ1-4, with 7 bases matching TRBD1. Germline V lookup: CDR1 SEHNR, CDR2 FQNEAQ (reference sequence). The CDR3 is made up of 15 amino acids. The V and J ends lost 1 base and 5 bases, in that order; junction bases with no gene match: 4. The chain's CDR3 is CASSLGTGGNEKLFF. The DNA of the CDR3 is TGTGCCAGCAGCTTAGGGACAGGAGGAAATGAAAAACTGTTTTTT.

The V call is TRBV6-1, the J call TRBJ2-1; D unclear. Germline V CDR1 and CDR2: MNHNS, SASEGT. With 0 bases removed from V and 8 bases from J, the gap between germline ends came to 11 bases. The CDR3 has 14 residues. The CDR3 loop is CASSEAWLNHEQFF. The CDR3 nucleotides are TGTGCCAGCAGTGAAGCGTGGCTCAACCATGAGCAGTTCTTC.

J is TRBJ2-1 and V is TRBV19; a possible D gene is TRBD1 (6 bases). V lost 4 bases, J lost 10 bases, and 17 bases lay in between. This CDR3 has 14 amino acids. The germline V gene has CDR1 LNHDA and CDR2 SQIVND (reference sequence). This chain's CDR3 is CASSTATGPFEQFF. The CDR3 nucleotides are TGTGCCAGTAGTACCGCGACAGGTCCGTTCGAGCAGTTCTTC.

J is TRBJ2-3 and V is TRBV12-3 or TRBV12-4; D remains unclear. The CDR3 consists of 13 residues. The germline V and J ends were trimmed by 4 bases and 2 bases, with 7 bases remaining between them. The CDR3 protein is CASSWAVTDTQYF. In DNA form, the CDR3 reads TGTGCCAGCAGTTGGGCAGTCACAGATACGCAGTATTTT.

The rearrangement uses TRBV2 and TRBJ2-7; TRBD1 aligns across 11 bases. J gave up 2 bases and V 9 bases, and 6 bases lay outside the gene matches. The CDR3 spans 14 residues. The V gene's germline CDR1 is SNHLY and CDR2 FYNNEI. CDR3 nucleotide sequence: TGTGCCAGTCAGGCGGGACAGGGGGCCTACGAGCAGTACTTC. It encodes CASQAGQGAYEQYF. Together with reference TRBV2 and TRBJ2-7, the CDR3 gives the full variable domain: EPEVTQTPSHQVTQMGQEVILRCVPISNHLYFYWYRQILGQKVEFLVSFYNNEISEKSEIFDDQFSVERPDGSNFTLKIRSTKLEDSAMYFCASQAGQGAYEQYFGPGTRLTVT.

The DNA of the CDR3 is TGTGCCAGCAGGGGCATCCATGAGCAGTTCTTC. Residues: CASRGIHEQFF. The chain uses TRBV11-2 and TRBJ2-1; no clear D. Trimming pared 6 bases from V and 8 bases from J, leaving 8 bases between. The CDR3 has 11 residues. The germline gives CDR1 SGHAT, CDR2 FQNNGV.

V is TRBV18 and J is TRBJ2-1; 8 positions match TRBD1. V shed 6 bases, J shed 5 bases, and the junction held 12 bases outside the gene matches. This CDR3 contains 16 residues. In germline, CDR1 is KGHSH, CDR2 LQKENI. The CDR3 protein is CASSLGQGAGHNEQFF. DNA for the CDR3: TGTGCCAGCTCCCTTGGGCAGGGGGCTGGCCACAATGAGCAGTTCTTC. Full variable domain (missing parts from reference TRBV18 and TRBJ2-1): NAGVMQNPRHLVRRRGQEARLRCSPMKGHSHVYWYRQLPEEGLKFMVYLQKENIIDESGMPKERFSAEFPKEGPSILRIQQVVRGDSAAYFCASSLGQGAGHNEQFFGPGTRLTVL.